This note documents a single T cell receptor (beta chain) sequence. Its antigen is unknown. A multiplex PCR was run with 60 Vbeta primers and 13 Jbeta primers. Sequencing was performed with immunoSEQ multiplex PCR; in TCRdb, only in-frame clones are kept and a portion is missing. The sample shows roughly 100,000 clones, about 75% of them seen only once. Germline V gene lookup returns CDR1 SGHNT and CDR2 YENEEA. This CDR3 has 17 amino acids. V lost 5 bases and J lost 7; bases outside the gene matches: 12. The sample belongs to a study of cytomegalovirus exposure and HLA in healthy donors. Study-level points and caveats: Through in vitro validation, a few CMV-associated chains were shown to be specific for CMV antigens. Later genetic work tied a missense DCLRE1C variant to beta-chain V and J trimming. The records held CMV serostatus as the only immune exposure information. Approximately 18,000 TCR beta sequences were associated with HLA alleles at 0.05 false discovery rate in a later analysis.

Sequenced input: PBMCs. This receptor was obtained from a man aged 50-60 years in good health and CMV-seronegative. The chain is built from TRBV11-3 and TRBJ2-1, with 12 bases that match TRBD2. CDR3 loop: CASSPSSGRAYVNEQFF. CDR3 coding DNA: TGTGCCAGCAGCCCCTCTAGCGGGAGGGCCTATGTAAATGAGCAGTTCTTC.